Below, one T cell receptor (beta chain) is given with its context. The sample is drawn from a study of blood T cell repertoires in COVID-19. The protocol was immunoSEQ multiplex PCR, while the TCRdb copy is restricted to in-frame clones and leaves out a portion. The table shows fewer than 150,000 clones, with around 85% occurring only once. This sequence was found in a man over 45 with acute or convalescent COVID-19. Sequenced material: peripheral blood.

CDR3 nucleotides: TGTGCCAGCAGCCTAGCGGGAGGGCGTGGCAATGAGCAGTTCTTC. It encodes CASSLAGGRGNEQFF. This chain links TRBV5-8 with TRBJ2-1, with 12 bases that match TRBD2. The trim removed 4 bases at V and 6 bases at J, leaving 5 bases unmatched. In germline, CDR1 is SGHTS, CDR2 YDEGEE. This CDR3 comprises 15 residues.